Below, 25 T cell receptor beta chains from the same sample are listed, as sequenced in a study of blood T cell repertoires in COVID-19 (dated by TCRdb to 2018 to 2021). The library was produced with the immunoSEQ multiplex PCR assay. The table comes from immuneACCESS by way of TCRdb, which keeps in-frame sequences with V and J called. Part of the clones is missing from these tables; in studies checked, under half for an unresolved V gene and the rest for unknown reasons. Within this sample are 100,000 to 150,000 clones, with about 85% of them counted one time only. The ten top clones hold roughly 9% of the sample. Specimen: peripheral blood. These receptor sequences come from a middle-aged man with active or convalescent COVID-19.

V usage is TRBV6-5 and J usage is TRBJ2-5; TRBD1 aligns across 7 bases. V was pared by 6 bases and J by 5 bases, with 6 bases of the junction left unmatched. The CDR3 is made up of 13 amino acids. Germline CDR1 reads MNHEY; CDR2 reads SVGAGI. The CDR3 DNA sequence: TGTGCCAGCAGGCTGACAGGGACGGAGACCCAGTACTTC. Its translation: CASRLTGTETQYF.

This rearrangement joins TRBV5-6 to TRBJ2-1, with D tentatively TRBD2 (6 bases). This CDR3 comprises 16 residues. V lost 2 bases and J lost 4, with 16 bases in between. Germline V gene data show CDR1 as SGHDT and CDR2 as YYEEEE. The CDR3 protein is CASSLRHRGFYNEQFF. CDR3 coding DNA: TGTGCCAGCAGCTTACGCCACCGGGGGTTTTACAATGAGCAGTTCTTC.

The chain couples TRBV5-4 to TRBJ1-1; D unresolved. The CDR3 contains 18 residues. V dropped 1 base and J dropped 0 bases, with 19 bases sitting between them. The germline gives CDR1 SGHNT, CDR2 YYREEE (reference sequence). CDR3 DNA sequence: TGTGCCAGCAGCTTGTTTATGTGGGGAGGATCCCTGAACACTGAAGCTTTCTTT. It yields the protein CASSLFMWGGSLNTEAFF.

The chain joins TRBV5-1 to TRBJ2-1; 8 bases match TRBD2. Germline CDR1 reads SGHRS; CDR2 reads YFSETQ. There are 16 residues in the CDR3. The J segment lost 5 bases and the V segment lost 3 bases, leaving 10 bases of the junction unmatched. The CDR3 reads CASSSPPGLGDNEQFF. CDR3 bases: TGCGCCAGCAGCTCTCCTCCGGGACTAGGGGACAATGAGCAGTTCTTC.

The rearrangement uses TRBV3-1 (or the pseudogene TRBV3-2) and TRBJ2-3; D is unresolved. Germline CDR1 reads LGHDT; CDR2 reads YNNKEL (reference sequence). With 4 bases removed from V and 2 bases from J, the gap between germline ends came to 7 bases. The CDR3 totals 13 residues. CDR3 sequence reads: CASSPSYTDTQYF. The CDR3 DNA sequence: TGTGCCAGCAGCCCTTCCTACACAGATACGCAGTATTTT.

The chain employs TRBV6-5 and TRBJ2-3, with TRBD2 matching 7 bases. The germline V gene encodes CDR1 MNHEY and CDR2 SVGAGI. J gave up 13 bases and V 6 bases, and 10 bases lay outside the gene matches. The CDR3 length is 12 residues. As DNA, the CDR3 is TGTGCCAGCAGAGGCCCGGGACTAAGAGAGTATTTT. Residues: CASRGPGLREYF.

V and J are TRBV9 and TRBJ1-4; D is undetermined. Germline loops: CDR1 SGDLS, CDR2 YYNGEE. V was pared by 1 base and J by 6 bases, with 10 bases between. The CDR3 contains 14 residues. The CDR3 DNA reads TGTGCCAGCAGCGTAAGTCCTACAGATGAAAAACTGTTTTTT. This gives the protein CASSVSPTDEKLFF.

The rearrangement joins TRBV2 to TRBJ2-7; TRBD1 aligns across 7 bases. V was pared by 4 bases and J by 2 bases, with 2 bases of the junction left unmatched. Looked up from germline, CDR1 is SNHLY and CDR2 is FYNNEI. The CDR3 consists of 13 residues. The CDR3 sequence: CASSGGGPYEQYF. Here the CDR3 DNA reads TGTGCCAGCAGTGGAGGGGGCCCCTACGAGCAGTACTTC.

The chain recombines TRBV6-5 with TRBJ2-1; TRBD1 matches 9 bases. This CDR3 comprises 14 residues. V gave up 2 bases and J gave up 4 bases; unmatched junction bases: 0. In germline, CDR1 is MNHEY, CDR2 SVGAGI. The CDR3, as DNA: TGTGCCAGCAGTTACGGGACAGGGTACAATGAGCAGTTCTTC. This sequence encodes CASSYGTGYNEQFF.

The V call is TRBV5-1, the J call TRBJ2-2; tentatively, D is TRBD1 (7 bases). There are 15 residues in the CDR3. Germline V lookup: CDR1 SGHRS, CDR2 YFSETQ. The V and J ends lost 0 bases and 5 bases respectively, with 11 bases between them. CDR3 DNA: TGCGCCAGCAGCTTGGTGGAGGGGGCGACCGGGGAGCTGTTTTTT. Protein product: CASSLVEGATGELFF.

This rearrangement joins TRBV27 to TRBJ2-5, with D possibly being TRBD1 (5 bases). The CDR3 has 15 amino acids. Trimming cost V 5 bases and J 5 bases, with 18 bases left between them. Germline CDR1 MNHEY, CDR2 SMNVEV (reference sequence). CDR3 protein: CASSRSFTGYETQYF. In nucleotides, the CDR3 is TGTGCCAGCAGTCGGTCGTTTACAGGCTATGAGACCCAGTACTTC.

The V gene is TRBV5-8, the J gene TRBJ2-7; 7 bases match TRBD2. Germline V lookup: CDR1 SGHTS, CDR2 YDEGEE. This CDR3 region has 15 residues. V gave up 2 bases and J gave up 5 bases; unmatched junction bases: 10. CDR3 bases: TGTGCCAGCAGCTTTGCGGGGAGGGGAGAAAACGAGCAGTACTTC. This encodes CASSFAGRGENEQYF.

CDR3 sequence reads: CASSYRVDRDYGYTF. CDR3 bases: TGTGCCAGCAGTTACAGGGTGGACAGGGACTATGGCTACACCTTC. The rearrangement joins TRBV6-5 to TRBJ1-2, with 8 bases lining up with TRBD1. Trimming removed 2 bases from V and 3 bases from J; junction bases left unmatched: 5. Germline-derived CDR1 and CDR2 are MNHEY and SVGAGI. This CDR3 has 15 amino acids.

The V and J genes are TRBV6-5 and TRBJ1-2, with 9 bases matching TRBD1. The CDR3 extends over 13 amino acids. After removal of 5 bases from V and 8 bases from J, the junction contained 6 bases not matched to a gene. Germline-derived CDR1 and CDR2 are MNHEY and SVGAGI. The CDR3 DNA sequence: TGTGCCAGCAGTCGACAGGGGGGTGAAGGCTACACCTTC. This sequence encodes CASSRQGGEGYTF.

The rearrangement uses TRBV6-1 and TRBJ2-1; D might be TRBD1 (5 bases). Trimming took 3 bases from V and 9 from J, leaving 12 bases between them. The CDR3 sequence is 13 residues long. Germline assignment: CDR1 MNHNS and CDR2 SASEGT. CDR3 in amino acids: CASSDPIRGEQFF. The CDR3 nucleotides read TGTGCCAGCAGTGATCCGATTAGGGGTGAGCAGTTCTTC.

The gene calls are TRBV10-3 and TRBJ1-2, with D tentatively TRBD1 (5 bases). Germline V gene lookup returns CDR1 ENHRY and CDR2 SYGVKD. V was shortened by 6 bases and J by 1 base, with 9 bases between the two germline ends. The CDR3 has 13 residues. The CDR3 nucleotides are TGTGCCATCAGGGAGCAGGGTAACTATGGCTACACCTTC. Translating it yields CAIREQGNYGYTF.

CDR3 nucleotide sequence: TGTGCCACCCAGGGGAAACTAAGCACAGATACGCAGTATTTT. Protein sequence: CATQGKLSTDTQYF. J is TRBJ2-3 and V is TRBV25-1; possible D gene TRBD1, 6 bases. CDR3 length: 14 residues. Germline assignment: CDR1 MGHDK and CDR2 SYGVNS. V was pared by 10 bases and J by 0 bases, with 14 bases between. Filled out from reference TRBV25-1 and TRBJ2-3, the complete variable domain reads EADIYQTPRYLVIGTGKKITLECSQTMGHDKMYWYQQDPGMELHLIHYSYGVNSTEKGDLSSESTVSRIRTEHFPLTLESARPSHTSQYLCATQGKLSTDTQYFGPGTRLTVL.

This clone was detected only once. This chain links TRBV10-3 with TRBJ2-5; the match to TRBD2 covers 10 bases. The CDR3 covers 13 residues. The germline V gene has CDR1 ENHRY and CDR2 SYGVKD. V trimming: 9 bases; J trimming: 5 bases; junction bases outside the gene matches: 6. The CDR3 here is CAIRPTSGETQYF. The DNA for the CDR3 is TGTGCCATTCGCCCGACTAGCGGGGAGACCCAGTACTTC.

The chain is built from TRBV5-1 and TRBJ1-1; D is perhaps TRBD1 (6 bases). The CDR3 contains 16 residues. CDR1 and CDR2 from the germline V gene are SGHRS and YFSETQ. Trimming removed 0 bases at V and 0 bases at J, with 12 bases between. The CDR3 nucleotides are TGCGCCAGCAGCTTGGCGACAGGAGCGTTGAACACTGAAGCTTTCTTT. Protein product: CASSLATGALNTEAFF.

The V and J genes are TRBV9 and TRBJ2-6; D is undetermined. Trimming shortened V by 0 bases and J by 2 bases, and 6 bases separated the two germline ends. The CDR3 extends over 15 amino acids. The germline V gene encodes CDR1 SGDLS and CDR2 YYNGEE. CDR3 coding DNA: TGTGCCAGCAGCGTAGGTACAGCTGGGGCCAACGTCCTGACTTTC. As protein: CASSVGTAGANVLTF.

This clone was counted ten times or more. In nucleotides, the CDR3 is TGTGCCAGCAGGTCAGGAAACACCGGGGAGCTGTTTTTT. Translating gives CASRSGNTGELFF. This chain links TRBV12-3 or TRBV12-4 with TRBJ2-2; D is ambiguous. The V end was cut by 6 bases, the J end by 2 bases, with 7 bases between. The CDR3 sequence is 13 residues long.

This clone turned up a few times. The V and J genes are TRBV5-4 and TRBJ2-5; 7 bases fit TRBD1. Germline CDR1 SGHNT, CDR2 YYREEE (reference sequence). J was trimmed by 2 bases and V by 4 bases; bases with no gene match: 5. CDR3 size: 14 residues. CDR3 sequence (DNA): TGTGCCAGCAGCCTGGGACAGCCTCAAGAGACCCAGTACTTC. It translates to CASSLGQPQETQYF.

Written as DNA, the CDR3 is TGTGCCAGCAGCTCCTCCCCCGGATGGCGGGGGGGCACAGATACGCAGTATTTT. Protein sequence: CASSSSPGWRGGTDTQYF. The chain combines TRBV9 with TRBJ2-3; the match to TRBD2 covers 8 bases. Germline V gene data show CDR1 as SGDLS and CDR2 as YYNGEE. J lost 1 base, V lost 4 bases, and 14 bases had no gene match. The CDR3 spans 18 residues. The full variable domain, rest sourced from reference TRBV9 and TRBJ2-3, is DSGVTQTPKHLITATGQRVTLRCSPRSGDLSVYWYQQSLDQGLQFLIQYYNGEERAKGNILERFSAQQFPDLHSELNLSSLELGDSALYFCASSSSPGWRGGTDTQYFGPGTRLTVL.

The CDR3 reads CASSPREASEAFF. In nucleotides, the CDR3 is TGTGCCAGCAGTCCCCGGGAGGCCTCTGAAGCTTTCTTT. The chain is built from TRBV12-3 or TRBV12-4 and TRBJ1-1; D not certain. Trimming stripped 5 bases from V and 6 bases from J, with 13 bases between. CDR3 length equals 13 residues.

This clone occurred a few times. The V gene is TRBV9, the J gene TRBJ2-7, with 8 bases fitting TRBD2. V dropped 4 bases and J dropped 3; count of bases not matched to a gene: 6. Germline CDR1 and CDR2: SGDLS and YYNGEE. The length of the CDR3 is 14 residues. Here the CDR3 reads CASSPGGGYYEQYF. The CDR3 nucleotides read TGTGCCAGCAGCCCCGGGGGGGGGTACTACGAGCAGTACTTC.